Ten or more counts support the clone carrying this T cell receptor (beta chain). The antigen remains undetermined. This record belongs to a study of T cells after yellow fever vaccination. The CDR3 consists of 16 residues. Deletions cut 2 bases from V and 0 bases from J, with 11 bases between. Study outcomes and limitations: Post-booster repertoires again held most primary-vaccination clones (roughly 96% CD4, about 88% CD8).

MiXCR, applied by TCRdb to the 5' RACE reads, yields one record per CDR3 protein. This table holds 250,000 to 400,000 distinct CDR3 sequences, around 4.4% found once. The material sequenced was PBMCs, taken 15 days after the yellow fever booster vaccination. The rearrangement links TRBV12-3 or TRBV12-4 to TRBJ2-1, with D tentatively TRBD1 (5 bases). The receptor was derived from a man aged 18 to 35 who received the YFV17D yellow fever vaccine. In DNA form, the CDR3 reads TGTGCCAGCAGTTTAAATGGGGCAAACTCCTACAATGAGCAGTTCTTC. Amino acid sequence: CASSLNGANSYNEQFF.